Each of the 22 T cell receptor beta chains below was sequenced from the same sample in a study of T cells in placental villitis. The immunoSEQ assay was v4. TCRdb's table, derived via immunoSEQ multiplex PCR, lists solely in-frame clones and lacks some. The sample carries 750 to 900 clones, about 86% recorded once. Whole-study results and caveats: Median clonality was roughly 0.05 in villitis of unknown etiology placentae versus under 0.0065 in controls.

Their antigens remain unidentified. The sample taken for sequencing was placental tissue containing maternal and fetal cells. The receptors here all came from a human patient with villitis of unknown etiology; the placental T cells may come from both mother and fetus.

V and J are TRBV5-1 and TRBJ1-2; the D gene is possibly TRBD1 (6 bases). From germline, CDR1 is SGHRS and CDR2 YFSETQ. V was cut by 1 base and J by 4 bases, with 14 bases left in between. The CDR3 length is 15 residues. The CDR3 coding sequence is TGCGCCAGCAGCTTGCTAGGTGGGGGCAGCTATGGCTACACCTTC. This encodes CASSLLGGGSYGYTF.

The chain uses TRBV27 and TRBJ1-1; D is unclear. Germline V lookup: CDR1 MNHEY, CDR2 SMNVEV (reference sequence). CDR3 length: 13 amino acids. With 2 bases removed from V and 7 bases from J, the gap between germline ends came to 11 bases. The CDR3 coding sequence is TGTGCCAGCAGTTTAGGATTTGCCTTTGAAGCTTTCTTT. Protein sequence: CASSLGFAFEAFF.

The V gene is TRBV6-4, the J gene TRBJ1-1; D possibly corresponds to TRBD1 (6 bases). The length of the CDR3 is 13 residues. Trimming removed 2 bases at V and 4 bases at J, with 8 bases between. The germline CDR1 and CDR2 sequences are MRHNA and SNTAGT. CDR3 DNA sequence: TGTGCCAGCAGTGACATGACAGGCACTGAAGCTTTCTTT. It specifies CASSDMTGTEAFF.

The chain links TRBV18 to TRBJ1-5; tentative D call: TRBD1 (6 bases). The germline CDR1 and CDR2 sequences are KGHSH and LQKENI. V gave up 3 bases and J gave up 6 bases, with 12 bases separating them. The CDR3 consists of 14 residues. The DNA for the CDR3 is TGTGCCAGCTCACCGACGGGGGGCGGTCAGCCCCAGCATTTT. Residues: CASSPTGGGQPQHF.

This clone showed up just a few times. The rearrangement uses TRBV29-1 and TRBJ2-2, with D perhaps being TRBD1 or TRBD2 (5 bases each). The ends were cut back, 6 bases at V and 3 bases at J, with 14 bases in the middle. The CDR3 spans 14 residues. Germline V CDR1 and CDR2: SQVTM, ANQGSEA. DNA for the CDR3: TGCAGCGTGGACTCAGGGAGATACACCGGGGAGCTGTTTTTT. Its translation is CSVDSGRYTGELFF.

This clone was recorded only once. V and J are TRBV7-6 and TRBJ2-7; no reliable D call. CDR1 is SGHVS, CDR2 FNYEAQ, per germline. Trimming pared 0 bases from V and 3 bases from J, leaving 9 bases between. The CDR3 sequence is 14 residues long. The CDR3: CASSLADGVYEQYF. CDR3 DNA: TGTGCCAGCAGCTTAGCGGACGGAGTCTACGAGCAGTACTTC.

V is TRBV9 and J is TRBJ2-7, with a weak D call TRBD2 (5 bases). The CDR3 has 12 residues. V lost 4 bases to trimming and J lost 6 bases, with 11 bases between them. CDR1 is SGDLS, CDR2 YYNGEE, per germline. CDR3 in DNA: TGTGCCAGCAGCACCCTCGAGGGCGAGCAGTACTTC. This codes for CASSTLEGEQYF.

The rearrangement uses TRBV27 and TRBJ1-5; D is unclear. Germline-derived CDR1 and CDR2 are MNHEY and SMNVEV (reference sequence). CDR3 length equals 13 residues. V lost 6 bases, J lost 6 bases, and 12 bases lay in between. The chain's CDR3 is CASSYVGTQPQHF. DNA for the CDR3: TGTGCCAGCAGCTATGTGGGTACTCAGCCCCAGCATTTT.

CDR3 DNA sequence: TGTGCCAGCGCGGCTGGGGATACGCAGTATTTT. Translation gives CASAAGDTQYF. V usage is TRBV25-1 and J usage is TRBJ2-3; D is unresolved. Deletions cut 8 bases from V and 6 bases from J, with 9 bases between. The length of the CDR3 is 11 residues. Germline V gene lookup returns CDR1 MGHDK and CDR2 SYGVNS.

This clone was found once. DNA of the CDR3: TGTGCCAGCAGTTTCCCGTCCCGGGGAGGGACTGAAGCTTTCTTT. It translates to CASSFPSRGGTEAFF. J is TRBJ1-1 and V is TRBV6-1; D gene uncertain. The CDR3 contains 15 residues. Germline CDR1 and CDR2: MNHNS and SASEGT. The germline V and J ends were trimmed by 5 bases and 5 bases, with 18 bases remaining between them.

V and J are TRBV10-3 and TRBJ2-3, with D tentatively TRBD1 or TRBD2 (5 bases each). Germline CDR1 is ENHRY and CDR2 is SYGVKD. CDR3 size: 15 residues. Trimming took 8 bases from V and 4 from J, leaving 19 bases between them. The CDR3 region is CAISMFVGESDTQYF. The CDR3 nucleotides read TGTGCCATCTCGATGTTTGTGGGGGAATCAGATACGCAGTATTTT.

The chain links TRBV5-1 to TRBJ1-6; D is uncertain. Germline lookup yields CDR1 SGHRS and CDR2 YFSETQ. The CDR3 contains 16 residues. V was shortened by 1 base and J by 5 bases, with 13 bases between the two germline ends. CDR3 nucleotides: TGCGCCAGCAGCTTGACCGGGTCGGGCAATAATTCACCCCTCCACTTT. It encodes CASSLTGSGNNSPLHF.

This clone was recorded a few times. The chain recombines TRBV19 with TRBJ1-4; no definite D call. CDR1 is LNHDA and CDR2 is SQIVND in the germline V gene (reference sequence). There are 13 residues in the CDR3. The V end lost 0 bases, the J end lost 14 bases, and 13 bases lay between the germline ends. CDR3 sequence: CASSIDRRRGLFF. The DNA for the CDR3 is TGTGCCAGTAGTATAGATCGGCGTCGGGGTCTGTTTTTT.

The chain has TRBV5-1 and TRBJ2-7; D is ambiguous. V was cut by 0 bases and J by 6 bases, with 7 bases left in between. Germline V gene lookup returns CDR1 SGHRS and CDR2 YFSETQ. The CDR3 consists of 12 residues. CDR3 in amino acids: CASSLEKAEQYF. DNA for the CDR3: TGCGCCAGCAGCTTGGAAAAGGCCGAGCAGTACTTC.

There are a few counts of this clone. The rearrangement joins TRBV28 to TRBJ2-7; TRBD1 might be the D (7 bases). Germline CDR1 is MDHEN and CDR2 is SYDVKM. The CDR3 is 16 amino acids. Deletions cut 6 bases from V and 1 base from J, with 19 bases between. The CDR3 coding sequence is TGTGCCAGCAGCTCGGGACAGTCGGGACTGTCCTACGAGCAGTACTTC. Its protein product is CASSSGQSGLSYEQYF. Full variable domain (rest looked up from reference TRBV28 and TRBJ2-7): DVKVTQSSRYLVKRTGEKVFLECVQDMDHENMFWYRQDPGLGLRLIYFSYDVKMKEKGDIPEGYSVSREKKERFSLILESASTNQTSMYLCASSSGQSGLSYEQYFGPGTRLTVT.

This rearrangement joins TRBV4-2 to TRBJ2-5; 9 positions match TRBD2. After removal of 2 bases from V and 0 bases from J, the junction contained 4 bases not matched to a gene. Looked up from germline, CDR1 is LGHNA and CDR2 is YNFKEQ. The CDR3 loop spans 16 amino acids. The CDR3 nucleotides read TGTGCCAGCAGCCAACGACTAGCGGAGCACCAAGAGACCCAGTACTTC. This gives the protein CASSQRLAEHQETQYF.

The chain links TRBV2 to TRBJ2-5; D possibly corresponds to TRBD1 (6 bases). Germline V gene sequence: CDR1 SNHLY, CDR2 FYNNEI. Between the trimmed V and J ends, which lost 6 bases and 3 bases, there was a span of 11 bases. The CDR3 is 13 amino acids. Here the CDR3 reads CASSSQGEETQYF. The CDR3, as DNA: TGTGCCAGCAGCTCACAGGGAGAAGAGACCCAGTACTTC.

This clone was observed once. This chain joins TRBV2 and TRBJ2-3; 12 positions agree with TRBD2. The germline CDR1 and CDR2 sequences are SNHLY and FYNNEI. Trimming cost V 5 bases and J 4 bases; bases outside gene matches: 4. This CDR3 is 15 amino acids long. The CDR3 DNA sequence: TGTGCCAGCAGTTCCCGGACTAGCGGGGCAGATACGCAGTATTTT. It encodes CASSSRTSGADTQYF.

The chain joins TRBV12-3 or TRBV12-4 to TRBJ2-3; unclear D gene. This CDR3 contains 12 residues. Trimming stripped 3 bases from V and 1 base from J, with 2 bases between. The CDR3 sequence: CASSFGTDTQYF. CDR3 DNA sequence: TGTGCCAGCAGTTTCGGCACAGATACGCAGTATTTT.

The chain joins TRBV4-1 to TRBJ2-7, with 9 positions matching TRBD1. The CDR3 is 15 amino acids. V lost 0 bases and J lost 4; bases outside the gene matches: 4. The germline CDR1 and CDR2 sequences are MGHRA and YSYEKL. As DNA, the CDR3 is TGCGCCAGCAGCCAAGATAGGGGACAGGGTTACGAGCAGTACTTC. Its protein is CASSQDRGQGYEQYF.

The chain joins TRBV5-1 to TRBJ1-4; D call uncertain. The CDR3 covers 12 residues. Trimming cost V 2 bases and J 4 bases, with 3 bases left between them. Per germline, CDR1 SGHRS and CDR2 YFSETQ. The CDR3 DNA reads TGCGCCAGCAGCTTAAATAATGAAAAACTGTTTTTT. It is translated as CASSLNNEKLFF.

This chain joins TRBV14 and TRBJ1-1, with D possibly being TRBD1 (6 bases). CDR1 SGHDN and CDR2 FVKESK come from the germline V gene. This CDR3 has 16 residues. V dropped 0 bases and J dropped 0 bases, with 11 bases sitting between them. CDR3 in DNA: TGTGCCAGCAGCCAAGATCGCGGGGGCATGAACACTGAAGCTTTCTTT. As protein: CASSQDRGGMNTEAFF.